This T cell receptor beta chain was recorded in a study of cytomegalovirus exposure and HLA in healthy donors. This PCR relied on a set of 60 Vbeta primers and 13 Jbeta primers. Generated by immunoSEQ multiplex PCR, the TCRdb table keeps only in-frame clones and is missing some. Found here are roughly 110,000 clones, 75% to 80% of them singletons; the top ten hold 10% to 15%. Of note for this clone: Its target is unknown.

Trimming removed 7 bases at V and 1 base at J, with 16 bases between. Germline V gene data show CDR1 as SGHTA and CDR2 as FQGNSA. This CDR3 has 15 amino acids. General study findings and limits: Among the sequence variants, a highly shared cluster was likely an artifact of sequencing. In a later analysis, across HLA loci, associated TCR counts were highest for DRB1, lowest for HLA-C. Relative to equally common others, HLA-associated TCR beta chains showed greater clonal expansion in a later analysis.

This TCR was sampled from a woman between 35 and 50 years old in good health and CMV-seropositive. V is TRBV7-2 and J is TRBJ1-1; D not certain. Sequenced material: PBMCs. The CDR3 region is CASIKTGWGNTEAFF. The CDR3 DNA reads as TGTGCCAGCATCAAGACGGGGTGGGGGAACACTGAAGCTTTCTTT.